This T cell receptor beta chain was profiled in a study of blood T cell repertoires in COVID-19. Study-wide context: Sites in the United States, Italy and Spain provided acute and convalescent COVID-19 samples. The analysed material was cDNA or gDNA that came from T cells, B-cell-depleted T cells, or PBMCs.

Germline V CDR1 and CDR2: SGHRS, YFSETQ. The length of the CDR3 is 15 residues. Trimming took 1 base from V and 0 from J, leaving 11 bases between them. Original processing notes: Nucleated cell number was recorded as an estimate derived from reference gene primer amplification. Data came from immunoSEQ multiplex PCR; TCRdb stores just in-frame clones and leaves some out. V, J and clone size reflect that table, while D and trimming were determined from the DNA. The data hold 130,000 to 150,000 clones, with roughly nine tenths observed a single time. Material: peripheral blood. The sequence came from a human donor in a cohort sampled during active COVID-19. The rearrangement joins TRBV5-1 to TRBJ2-7, with D tentatively TRBD1 (6 bases). CDR3 region: CASSLLGAGSYEQYF. The CDR3 coding sequence is TGCGCCAGCAGCTTGTTGGGGGCTGGCTCCTACGAGCAGTACTTC.